Presented here are 27 T cell receptor beta chains from one specimen sequenced in a study of CD8 T cells in ankylosing spondylitis. One entry per CDR3 protein results from TCRdb running MiXCR on the 5' RACE reads. The sample has about 340,000 distinct CDR3 sequences, 20% to 25% seen once. The sequencing input was blood, either unsorted or a sorted T cell fraction (not recorded which). All receptors come from a male donor with ankylosing spondylitis or in good health (not recorded which).

This clonotype turned up a few times. The chain carries TRBV29-1 and TRBJ2-5, with 8 bases matching TRBD2. This CDR3 comprises 13 residues. CDR1 is SQVTM and CDR2 is ANQGSEA in the germline V gene. The ends lost 8 bases at V and 0 bases at J; junction bases unmatched: 5. This CDR3 reads CSLGLANQETQYF. The CDR3 coding sequence is TGCAGCCTAGGACTAGCCAACCAAGAGACCCAGTACTTC.

The V gene is TRBV27, the J gene TRBJ2-3, with TRBD2 matching over 8 bases. Germline V gives CDR1 MNHEY, CDR2 SMNVEV (reference sequence). V shed 5 bases and J 4 bases; nucleotides not matched to a gene: 5. This CDR3 spans 14 amino acids. The CDR3 reads CASSPAAGADTQYF. The CDR3 DNA reads as TGTGCCAGCAGTCCCGCAGCGGGGGCAGATACGCAGTATTTT.

J is TRBJ2-7 and V is TRBV20-1; 8 nucleotides line up with TRBD2. The CDR3 totals 13 residues. V was pared by 4 bases and J by 3 bases, with 5 bases of the junction left unmatched. Germline CDR1 DFQATT, CDR2 SNEGSKA (reference sequence). This CDR3 is CSATAGDDYEQYF. The DNA of the CDR3 is TGCAGTGCTACAGCGGGGGATGACTACGAGCAGTACTTC.

This clonotype was picked up a small number of times. This chain joins TRBV7-6 and TRBJ1-5; weak D call: TRBD1 (5 bases). Trimming removed 1 base from V and 4 bases from J, with 11 bases in between. Germline V lookup: CDR1 SGHVS, CDR2 FNYEAQ. The CDR3 is made up of 15 amino acids. The CDR3 sequence is CASSLEPGKNQPQHF. CDR3 coding DNA: TGTGCCAGCAGCTTAGAGCCAGGGAAGAATCAGCCCCAGCATTTT.

This clonotype has only a few counts. The genes are TRBV6-1 and TRBJ2-2, with TRBD2 matching 12 bases. V shed 6 bases and J 3 bases; nucleotides not matched to a gene: 8. Germline V gene data show CDR1 as MNHNS and CDR2 as SASEGT. The CDR3 totals 17 residues. The CDR3 sequence is CASSPTSGGFYTGELFF. The CDR3, as DNA: TGTGCCAGCAGCCCTACTAGCGGGGGGTTCTACACCGGGGAGCTGTTTTTT.

This clonotype was counted only a few times. J is TRBJ2-7 and V is TRBV6-5; D is possibly TRBD1 (5 bases). The CDR3 consists of 15 residues. From germline, CDR1 is MNHEY and CDR2 SVGAGI. Trimming shortened V by 5 bases and J by 6 bases, and 20 bases separated the two germline ends. CDR3 nucleotide sequence: TGTGCCAGCAGTAACGAACAGGTTCTCTGGGGCGAGCAGTACTTC. This encodes CASSNEQVLWGEQYF.

The chain combines TRBV4-2 with TRBJ2-7; 8 positions agree with TRBD2. The V gene end was trimmed by 0 bases and the J gene end by 0 bases; junction bases not matched to a gene: 10. Germline assignment: CDR1 LGHNA and CDR2 YNFKEQ. CDR3 size: 18 residues. The CDR3 DNA reads TGTGCCAGCAGCCAAGATTCGGTTCGCGGGGGGACCTCCTACGAGCAGTACTTC. This encodes CASSQDSVRGGTSYEQYF.

The chain employs TRBV7-6 and TRBJ2-7; 8 positions agree with TRBD2. V lost 3 bases, J lost 3 bases, and 4 bases stayed unmatched. This CDR3 has 14 amino acids. From germline, CDR1 is SGHVS and CDR2 FNYEAQ. DNA for the CDR3: TGTGCCAGCAGCTTTGGCGGGGGGAACTACGAGCAGTACTTC. Translation: CASSFGGGNYEQYF.

This clonotype was seen a few times. The V and J genes are TRBV7-8 and TRBJ2-3; D is uncertain. Germline V gives CDR1 SGHVS, CDR2 FQNEAQ. V lost 1 base to trimming and J lost 4 bases, with 15 bases between them. This CDR3 comprises 16 residues. The CDR3 loop reads CASSLVPVSHPDTQYF. The CDR3 DNA reads as TGTGCCAGCAGCTTAGTACCTGTCTCCCACCCAGATACGCAGTATTTT.

This clonotype was found once. The chain couples TRBV4-1 to TRBJ2-2; 9 bases are a match to TRBD2. The CDR3 loop spans 15 amino acids. With V trimmed by 5 bases and J by 7 bases, 8 bases remained unmatched. Germline V lookup: CDR1 MGHRA, CDR2 YSYEKL. The chain's CDR3 is CASSWRGGRSGELFF. In DNA, the CDR3 is TGCGCCAGCAGCTGGCGGGGGGGCCGGAGCGGGGAGCTGTTTTTT.

This clonotype showed up just a few times. The chain has TRBV15 and TRBJ2-7, with D possibly TRBD2 on 6 matching bases. Deletions cut 0 bases from V and 6 bases from J, with 15 bases between. This CDR3 spans 15 amino acids. Germline CDR1 is LNHNV and CDR2 is YYDKDF (reference sequence). CDR3: CATSRDSGTPGEQYF. CDR3 in DNA: TGTGCCACCAGCAGAGATTCCGGGACTCCAGGCGAGCAGTACTTC.

The chain is built from TRBV11-2 and TRBJ1-2, with D maybe TRBD1 (5 bases). The CDR3 totals 12 residues. Germline-derived CDR1 and CDR2 are SGHAT and FQNNGV. V lost 1 base and J lost 8, with 8 bases in between. This CDR3 reads CASSLGGSGYTF. CDR3 nucleotides: TGTGCCAGCAGCTTAGGGGGCTCGGGCTACACCTTC. The full variable domain, its missing parts supplied by reference TRBV11-2 and TRBJ1-2, is EAGVAQSPRYKIIEKRQSVAFWCNPISGHATLYWYQQILGQGPKLLIQFQNNGVVDDSQLPKDRFSAERLKGVDSTLKIQPAKLEDSAVYLCASSLGGSGYTFGSGTRLTVV.

This clonotype was observed a few times. This chain connects TRBV12-3 or TRBV12-4 to TRBJ2-3, with D tentatively TRBD1 or TRBD2 (5 bases each). Trimming cost V 6 bases and J 3 bases, with 16 bases left between them. This CDR3 has 15 amino acids. The CDR3 loop reads CASSQPGRETDTQYF. As DNA, the CDR3 is TGTGCCAGCAGCCAACCGGGACGGGAAACAGATACGCAGTATTTT.

The chain combines TRBV10-2 with TRBJ2-7; 9 nucleotides align to TRBD1. Germline V gives CDR1 WSHSY, CDR2 SAAADI. J lost 4 bases, V lost 7 bases, and 5 bases had no gene match. CDR3 size: 13 residues. The DNA for the CDR3 is TGCGCCAGCACCACACAGGGGGCTTACGAGCAGTACTTC. Its protein product is CASTTQGAYEQYF.

The chain links TRBV9 to TRBJ2-7; 10 bases are a match to TRBD2. Germline assignment: CDR1 SGDLS and CDR2 YYNGEE. This CDR3 has 16 residues. J lost 2 bases, V lost 4 bases, and 9 bases had no gene match. The CDR3 protein is CASSPHQRGGTYEQYF. For the CDR3, the DNA is TGTGCCAGCAGCCCCCATCAGCGGGGGGGAACCTACGAGCAGTACTTC.

J is TRBJ2-7 and V is TRBV6-6, with D possibly matching TRBD1 (5 bases). V was trimmed by 7 bases and J by 2 bases, leaving 9 bases between them. The germline CDR1 and CDR2 sequences are MNHNY and SVGAGI (reference sequence). This CDR3 region has 12 residues. Written as DNA, the CDR3 is TGTGCCAGCATTGGGGCGCCCTACGAGCAGTACTTC. It codes for CASIGAPYEQYF.

The rearrangement uses TRBV28 and TRBJ1-1; D ambiguous. Germline lookup yields CDR1 MDHEN and CDR2 SYDVKM. The CDR3 is 11 residues long. With 3 bases removed from V and 4 bases from J, the gap between germline ends came to 3 bases. The CDR3 is CASSFPTEAFF. Written as DNA, the CDR3 is TGTGCCAGCAGTTTTCCCACTGAAGCTTTCTTT.

Ten or more counts support this clonotype. The rearrangement uses TRBV29-1 and TRBJ2-7; 11 nucleotides agree with TRBD1. The V gene end was trimmed by 6 bases and the J gene end by 2 bases; junction bases not matched to a gene: 0. Germline assignment: CDR1 SQVTM and CDR2 ANQGSEA. The CDR3 length is 12 residues. The CDR3 loop is CSVGQGAYEQYF. Here the CDR3 DNA reads TGCAGCGTGGGACAGGGGGCCTACGAGCAGTACTTC.

The V call is TRBV7-9, the J call TRBJ2-3, with 7 bases matching TRBD1. V lost 3 bases and J lost 6; bases outside the gene matches: 9. The CDR3 is 15 amino acids. Germline lookup yields CDR1 SEHNR and CDR2 FQNEAQ (reference sequence). The CDR3 loop is CASSFRTGGSDTQYF. The CDR3 nucleotides read TGTGCCAGCAGCTTCCGGACAGGTGGTAGTGATACGCAGTATTTT.

This clonotype was seen a handful of times. J is TRBJ2-3 and V is TRBV7-9; possibly TRBD1 or TRBD2 for D (5 bases each). Deletions cut 7 bases from V and 4 bases from J, with 15 bases between. Germline V gene sequence: CDR1 SEHNR, CDR2 FQNEAQ (reference sequence). The CDR3 length is 14 residues. As DNA, the CDR3 is TGTGCCAGCACCTCACGGGACGAACCAGATACGCAGTATTTT. Amino acids: CASTSRDEPDTQYF.

The chain uses TRBV11-2 and TRBJ2-1; D gene unclear. V gave up 5 bases and J gave up 1 base, with 12 bases separating them. This CDR3 spans 15 amino acids. Germline V gene sequence: CDR1 SGHAT, CDR2 FQNNGV. The CDR3 spells CASSLESPSYNEQFF. In DNA, the CDR3 is TGTGCCAGCAGCCTCGAAAGCCCTTCCTACAATGAGCAGTTCTTC. Looking up the rest from reference TRBV11-2 and TRBJ2-1 gives the full variable domain: EAGVAQSPRYKIIEKRQSVAFWCNPISGHATLYWYQQILGQGPKLLIQFQNNGVVDDSQLPKDRFSAERLKGVDSTLKIQPAKLEDSAVYLCASSLESPSYNEQFFGPGTRLTVL.

Only a few counts were recorded for this clonotype. This sequence joins TRBV24-1 and TRBJ2-3; 7 bases match TRBD1. After removal of 1 base from V and 5 bases from J, the junction contained 11 bases not matched to a gene. CDR3 length: 17 residues. Germline assignment: CDR1 KGHDR and CDR2 SFDVKD. The CDR3 DNA follows: TGTGCCACCAGTGATTTTGGGGGTACAGGGGCGGTAGATACGCAGTATTTT. This sequence encodes CATSDFGGTGAVDTQYF.

This clonotype was seen a few times. V and J are TRBV24-1 and TRBJ2-2; D remains unclear. Germline CDR1 KGHDR, CDR2 SFDVKD. Trimming stripped 0 bases from V and 6 bases from J, with 7 bases between. The CDR3 is made up of 14 amino acids. CDR3 region: CATSDLYRPGELFF. The CDR3 nucleotides are TGTGCCACCAGTGATTTGTACCGGCCCGGGGAGCTGTTTTTT.

This clonotype was seen a few times. V usage is TRBV6-5 and J usage is TRBJ2-2; D gene unclear. The V gene lost 0 bases and the J gene lost 8 bases, with 10 bases spanning the gap. The CDR3 consists of 14 residues. The germline gives CDR1 MNHEY, CDR2 SVGAGI. The CDR3 coding sequence is TGTGCCAGCAGTTACTCGAGGTTGTCTGGGGAGCTGTTTTTT. Translation: CASSYSRLSGELFF.

This clonotype appeared a few times. V usage is TRBV12-3 or TRBV12-4 and J usage is TRBJ2-5; 10 nucleotides agree with TRBD1. V shed 4 bases and J 1 base; nucleotides not matched to a gene: 3. The CDR3 is 15 residues long. CDR3 sequence reads: CASSSGTGVQETQYF. The DNA for the CDR3 is TGTGCCAGCAGTTCCGGGACAGGGGTCCAAGAGACCCAGTACTTC.

This clonotype was counted only a few times. The V gene is TRBV7-3, the J gene TRBJ2-1; the match to TRBD2 covers 8 bases. Germline CDR1 is SGHTA and CDR2 is FQGTGA. The CDR3 consists of 14 residues. V dropped 4 bases and J dropped 8; count of bases not matched to a gene: 7. The chain's CDR3 is CASSSGVGRDEQFF. CDR3 bases: TGTGCCAGCAGCTCAGGGGTCGGGAGGGATGAGCAGTTCTTC.

This clonotype has more than one count but fewer than ten. V is TRBV12-3 or TRBV12-4 and J is TRBJ2-3, with 8 positions matching TRBD2. Unmatched junction bases numbered 7, after V lost 3 bases and J lost 2 bases. The CDR3 spans 16 residues. For the CDR3, the DNA is TGTGCCAGCAGTTTTCCCCCAGCGGGGGACACAGATACGCAGTATTTT. This translates into CASSFPPAGDTDTQYF.